The table lists the clone carrying this TCR beta chain with many counts. Its cognate antigen is unknown. This record comes from a study of breast tumors, draining lymph nodes, adjacent tissues. The study, taken as a whole, reports: Findings are consistent with lymph node origin and intratumoral expansion of most tumor T cells. Tumor repertoires ranked between lymph nodes and nontumor tissue in diversity, with V and J gene preferences.

MiXCR, run by TCRdb on the multiplex PCR reads, gives a single entry per CDR3 protein. Of 66,000 or so distinct CDR3 sequences in the sample, roughly 44% are singletons; the top ten hold about 8.4%. The sample was breast tumor tissue. The sequence was obtained from a female donor with breast cancer. Some clones in this sample may be carry-over from other donors' samples.

The CDR3 DNA follows: TGTGCCAGCAGCACACGGGGGGACCCTCGAGAGACCCAGTACTTC. Residues: CASSTRGDPRETQYF. The chain joins TRBV5-5 to TRBJ2-5; TRBD2 aligns across 7 bases. The length of the CDR3 is 15 residues. J gave up 4 bases and V 4 bases, and 10 bases lay outside the gene matches. CDR1 is SGHKS, CDR2 YYEKEE, per germline (reference sequence).